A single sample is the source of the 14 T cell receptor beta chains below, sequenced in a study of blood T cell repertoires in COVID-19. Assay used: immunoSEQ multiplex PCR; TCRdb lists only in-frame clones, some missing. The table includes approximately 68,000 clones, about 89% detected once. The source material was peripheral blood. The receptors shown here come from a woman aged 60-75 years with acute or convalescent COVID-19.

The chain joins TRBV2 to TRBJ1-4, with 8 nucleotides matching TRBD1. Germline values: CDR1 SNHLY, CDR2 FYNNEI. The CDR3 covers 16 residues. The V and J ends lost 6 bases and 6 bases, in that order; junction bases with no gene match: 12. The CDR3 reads CASSEQGVRRYEKLFF. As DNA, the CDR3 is TGTGCCAGCAGCGAACAGGGGGTTCGACGATATGAAAAACTGTTTTTT.

The CDR3 sequence: CASSVGDSDYNSPLHF. The CDR3 coding sequence is TGTGCCAGCAGCGTGGGAGATAGCGATTATAATTCACCCCTCCACTTT. The chain carries TRBV9 and TRBJ1-6; no clear D. V lost 2 bases to trimming and J lost 4 bases, with 13 bases between them. CDR1 is SGDLS, CDR2 YYNGEE, per germline. This CDR3 region has 16 residues.

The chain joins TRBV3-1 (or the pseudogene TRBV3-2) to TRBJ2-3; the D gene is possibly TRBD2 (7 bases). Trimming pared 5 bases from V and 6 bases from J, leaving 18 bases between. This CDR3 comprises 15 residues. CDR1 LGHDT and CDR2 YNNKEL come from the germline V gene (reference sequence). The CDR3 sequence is CASSSGGGRTDTQYF. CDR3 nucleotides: TGTGCCAGCAGCTCGGGCGGGGGCAGAACCGATACGCAGTATTTT.

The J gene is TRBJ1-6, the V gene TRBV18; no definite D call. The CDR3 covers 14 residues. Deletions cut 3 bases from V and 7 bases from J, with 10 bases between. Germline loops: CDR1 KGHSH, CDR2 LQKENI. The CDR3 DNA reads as TGTGCCAGCTCACCCCGGGAATCGAATTCACCCCTCCACTTT. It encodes CASSPRESNSPLHF.

For the CDR3, the DNA is TGTGCCAGCAGCCCCGGACTACAGGGGAACACAGATACGCAGTATTTT. Residues: CASSPGLQGNTDTQYF. The chain employs TRBV6-2 or TRBV6-3 and TRBJ2-3; D perhaps matches TRBD1 (7 bases). Deletions cut 6 bases from V and 2 bases from J, with 18 bases between. The CDR3 totals 16 residues. Germline assignment: CDR1 MNHEY and CDR2 SVGEGT.

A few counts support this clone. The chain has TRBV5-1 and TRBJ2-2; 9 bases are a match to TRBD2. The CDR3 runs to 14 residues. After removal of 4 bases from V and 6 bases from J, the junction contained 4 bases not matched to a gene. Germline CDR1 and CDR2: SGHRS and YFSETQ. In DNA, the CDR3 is TGCGCCAGCAGCGGTGGACTAGCGTCCGGGGAGCTGTTTTTT. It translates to CASSGGLASGELFF.

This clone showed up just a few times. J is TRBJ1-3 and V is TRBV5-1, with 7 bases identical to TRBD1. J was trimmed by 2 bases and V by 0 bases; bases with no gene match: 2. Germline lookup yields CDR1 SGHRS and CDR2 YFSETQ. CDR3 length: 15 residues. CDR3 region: CASSLGGGAGNTIYF. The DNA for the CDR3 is TGCGCCAGCAGCTTGGGAGGGGGCGCTGGAAACACCATATATTTT.

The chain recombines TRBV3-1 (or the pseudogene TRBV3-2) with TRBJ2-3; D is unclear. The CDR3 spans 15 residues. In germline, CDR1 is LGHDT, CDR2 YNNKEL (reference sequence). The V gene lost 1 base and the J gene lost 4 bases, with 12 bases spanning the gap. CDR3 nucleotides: TGTGCCAGCAGCCAAGGTTTCAGCGTCGCAGATACGCAGTATTTT. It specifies CASSQGFSVADTQYF.

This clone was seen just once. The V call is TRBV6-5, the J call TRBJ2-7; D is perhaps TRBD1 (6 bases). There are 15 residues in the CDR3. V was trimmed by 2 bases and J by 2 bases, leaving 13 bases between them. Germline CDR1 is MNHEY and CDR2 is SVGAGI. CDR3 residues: CASSYIGTGTYEQYF. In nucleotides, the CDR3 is TGTGCCAGCAGTTACATCGGAACAGGGACCTACGAGCAGTACTTC.

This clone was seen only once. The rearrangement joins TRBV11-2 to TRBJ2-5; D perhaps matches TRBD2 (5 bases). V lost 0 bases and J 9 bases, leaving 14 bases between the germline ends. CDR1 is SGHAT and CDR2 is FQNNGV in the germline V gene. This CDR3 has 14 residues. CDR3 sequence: CASSLELGYGAQYF. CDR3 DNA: TGTGCCAGCAGCTTAGAGCTAGGCTACGGGGCCCAGTACTTC.

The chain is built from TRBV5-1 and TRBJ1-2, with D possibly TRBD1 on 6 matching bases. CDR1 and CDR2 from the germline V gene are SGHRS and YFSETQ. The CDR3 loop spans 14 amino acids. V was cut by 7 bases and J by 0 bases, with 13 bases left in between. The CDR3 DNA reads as TGCGCCAGCCGGGACACCTCGGCTAACTATGGCTACACCTTC. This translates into CASRDTSANYGYTF.

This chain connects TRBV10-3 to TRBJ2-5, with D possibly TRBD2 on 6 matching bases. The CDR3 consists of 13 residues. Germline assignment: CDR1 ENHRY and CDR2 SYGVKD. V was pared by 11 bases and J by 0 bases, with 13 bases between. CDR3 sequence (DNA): TGTGCCTCTCGCTTAGCGGACCAAGAGACCCAGTACTTC. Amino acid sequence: CASRLADQETQYF.

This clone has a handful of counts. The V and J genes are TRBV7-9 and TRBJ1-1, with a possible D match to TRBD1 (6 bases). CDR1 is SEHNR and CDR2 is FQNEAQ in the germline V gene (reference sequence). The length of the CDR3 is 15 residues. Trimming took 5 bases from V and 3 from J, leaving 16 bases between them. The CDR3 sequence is CASSLLQGKYTEAFF. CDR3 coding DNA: TGTGCCAGCAGCCTCCTACAGGGAAAGTACACTGAAGCTTTCTTT. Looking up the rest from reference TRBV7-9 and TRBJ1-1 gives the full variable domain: DTGVSQNPRHKITKRGQNVTFRCDPISEHNRLYWYRQTLGQGPEFLTYFQNEAQLEKSRLLSDRFSAERPKGSFSTLEIQRTEQGDSAMYLCASSLLQGKYTEAFFGQGTRLTVV.

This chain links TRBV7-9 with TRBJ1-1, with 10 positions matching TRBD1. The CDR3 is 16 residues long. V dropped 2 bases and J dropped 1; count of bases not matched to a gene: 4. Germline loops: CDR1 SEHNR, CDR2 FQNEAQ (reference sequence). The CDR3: CASSLRTGGWNTEAFF. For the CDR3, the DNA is TGTGCCAGCAGCTTACGGACAGGGGGGTGGAACACTGAAGCTTTCTTT.